The next 4 T cell receptor beta chains were all read from a single sample in a study of T-cell reconstitution after alpha-beta-depleted transplantation in children. It was with unique molecular identifiers that the TCRbeta library was prepared. A single record per CDR3 protein comes from TCRdb applying MiXCR to the PCR reads. The sample has almost 600,000 distinct CDR3 sequences, roughly 27% seen once. The starting material was PBMCs, obtained before TCRalphabeta/CD19-depleted stem cell transplant. These receptors were obtained from a boy under two years old with Wiskott-Aldrich syndrome, due to receive a stem cell transplant.

In its sample, this clonotype was seen a few times. V gene TRBV6-6 combines with J gene TRBJ2-5; D gene ambiguous. Per the germline V gene, CDR1 is MNHNY and CDR2 is SVGAGI (reference sequence). V was shortened by 2 bases and J by 2 bases, with 6 bases between the two germline ends. The CDR3 has 13 amino acids. This CDR3 is CASSYVGQETQYF. CDR3 DNA sequence: TGTGCCAGCAGTTACGTGGGTCAAGAGACCCAGTACTTC.

This clonotype was detected a few times. This rearrangement joins TRBV5-5 to TRBJ2-3; 10 nucleotides agree with TRBD1. Germline CDR1 SGHKS, CDR2 YYEKEE (reference sequence). Trimming cost V 5 bases and J 4 bases; bases outside gene matches: 7. CDR3 size: 15 residues. CDR3: CASSLLGQGADTQYF. CDR3 in DNA: TGTGCCAGCAGTCTCCTAGGACAGGGGGCAGATACGCAGTATTTT.

This clonotype was counted between two and nine times. The rearrangement uses TRBV7-9 and TRBJ1-5; TRBD1 might be the D (6 bases). Deletions cut 5 bases from V and 8 bases from J, with 16 bases between. This CDR3 contains 14 residues. Germline V gives CDR1 SEHNR, CDR2 FQNEAQ (reference sequence). CDR3 protein: CASSLGGGSEPQHF. In DNA, the CDR3 is TGTGCCAGCAGCCTCGGAGGGGGTTCAGAGCCCCAGCATTTT.

Only a few counts were recorded for this clonotype. The genes are TRBV27 and TRBJ2-7, with D perhaps matching TRBD1 or TRBD2 (6 bases each). The V end was cut by 9 bases, the J end by 1 base, with 13 bases between. Per germline, CDR1 MNHEY and CDR2 SMNVEV (reference sequence). The CDR3 spans 13 residues. As DNA, the CDR3 is TGTGCCAGTCGGGGGCGGAATTCCTACGAGCAGTACTTC. Its translation: CASRGRNSYEQYF.